These T cell receptor beta chains were read from a single sample in a study of blood T cell repertoires in COVID-19. Measured with immunoSEQ multiplex PCR; TCRdb has only the in-frame clones, and not every one. The profile shows under 250,000 clones, approximately 89% of them singletons. Sequences were obtained from PBMCs or T cells enriched from blood (not recorded which). The receptors stem from a woman aged 25-40 years who had been exposed to COVID-19. Both conserved end residues are part of each CDR3. D genes are given only for firm matches.

J | V | D | CDR3
TRBJ1-2 | TRBV24-1 | . | CATSDSGGVGYTF
TRBJ1-2 | TRBV3-1/TRBV3-2 | . | CASSQDLSGYYGYTF
TRBJ1-2 | TRBV5-6 | TRBD1 | CASSLAGQGLGGYTF
TRBJ2-7 | TRBV5-1 | TRBD1 | CASSWTGHEQYF
TRBJ2-7 | TRBV5-1 | TRBD2 | CASRRGLADYEQYF
TRBJ2-4 | TRBV11-3 | TRBD2 | CASSFCASGVAKNIQYF
TRBJ1-2 | TRBV28 | . | CASSLDSIYGYTF
TRBJ2-7 | TRBV5-6 | TRBD2 | CASSLAGGEQYF
TRBJ1-1 | TRBV6-5 | TRBD1 | CASTLGGSMNTEAFF
TRBJ2-7 | TRBV28 | . | CASSPHREQYF
TRBJ1-3 | TRBV30 | . | CAWSTGTGNTIYF
TRBJ2-7 | TRBV5-4 | TRBD2 | CASSLDAAGVFYEQYF
TRBJ1-5 | TRBV4-1 | . | CASSQEGHADQPQHF
TRBJ1-1 | TRBV5-8 | TRBD1 | CASSGTGRKNTEAFF